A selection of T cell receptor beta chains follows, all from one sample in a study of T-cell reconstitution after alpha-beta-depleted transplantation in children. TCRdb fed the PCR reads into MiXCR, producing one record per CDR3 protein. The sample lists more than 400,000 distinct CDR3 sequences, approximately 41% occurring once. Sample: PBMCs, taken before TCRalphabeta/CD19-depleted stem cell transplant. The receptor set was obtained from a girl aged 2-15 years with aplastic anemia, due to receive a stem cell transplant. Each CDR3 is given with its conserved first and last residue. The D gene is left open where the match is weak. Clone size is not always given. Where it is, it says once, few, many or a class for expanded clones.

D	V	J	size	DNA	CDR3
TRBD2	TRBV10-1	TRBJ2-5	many	TGCGCCAGCAGTGAGGGTCGACTAGCGGGAGGTGAAGGGGAGACCCAGTACTTC	CASSEGRLAGGEGETQYF
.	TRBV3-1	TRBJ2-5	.	TGTGCCAGCAGCGACATTAACCGGGCCCAAGAGACCCAGTACTTC	CASSDINRAQETQYF
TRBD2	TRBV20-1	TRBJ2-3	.	TGCAGTGCTAGAGATTCGGGGCTAGCGGAGATCACAGATACGCAGTATTTT	CSARDSGLAEITDTQYF
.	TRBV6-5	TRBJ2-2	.	TGTGCCAGCAGTTACTCGACTGAGGGCACCGGGGAGCTGTTTTTT	CASSYSTEGTGELFF
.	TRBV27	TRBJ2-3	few	TGTGCCAGCAGTTTAAAATATCCCACCGCCGGGGTTAGCACAGATACGCAGTATTTT	CASSLKYPTAGVSTDTQYF
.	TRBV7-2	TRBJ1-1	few	TGTGCCAGCAGCCCGAACCGCCCCCACACTGAAGCTTTCTTT	CASSPNRPHTEAFF
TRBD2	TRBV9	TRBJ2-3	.	TGTGCCAGCAGCGTAGGCGGGGCTAGCGGTAGAACCAATACGCAGTATTTT	CASSVGGASGRTNTQYF
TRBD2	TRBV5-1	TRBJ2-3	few	TGCGCCAGCAGCCGAATAGCGGGAGGTAGCACAGATACGCAGTATTTT	CASSRIAGGSTDTQYF
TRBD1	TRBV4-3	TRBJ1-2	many	TGCGCCAGCAGCCAAGTCACAGGGGGCGAGAGCTATGGCTACACCTTC	CASSQVTGGESYGYTF
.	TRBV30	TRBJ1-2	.	TGTGCCTGGAGTGGCCACAGGGATAACTATGGCTACACCTTC	CAWSGHRDNYGYTF
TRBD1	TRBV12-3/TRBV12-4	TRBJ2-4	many	TGTGCCAGCAGTTTAGCCCTAACAGGGGACAAAAACATTCAGTACTTC	CASSLALTGDKNIQYF
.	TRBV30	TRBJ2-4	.	TGTGCCTGGATGCGACAGGGAGGAGGGGGCATTCAGTACTTC	CAWMRQGGGGIQYF
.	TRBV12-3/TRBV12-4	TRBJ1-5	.	TGTGCCAGCAGTTTGATTGGGGGGGAGGATCAGCCCCAGCATTTT	CASSLIGGEDQPQHF
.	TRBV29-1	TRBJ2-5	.	TGCAGCGCCAACCCCCAGGGGATAGAGACCCAGTACTTC	CSANPQGIETQYF
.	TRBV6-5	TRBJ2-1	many	TGTGCCAGCAGTTACTCCGATAGAAGGGGCGAGCAGTTCTTC	CASSYSDRRGEQFF
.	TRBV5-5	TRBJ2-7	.	TGTGCCAGCAGCTTGGCTTCTCCAGGGGCGCCCGAGCAGTACTTC	CASSLASPGAPEQYF
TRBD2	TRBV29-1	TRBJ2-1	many	TGCAGCGGGACATCCGGACTAGCGGGCCACAATGAGCAGTTCTTC	CSGTSGLAGHNEQFF
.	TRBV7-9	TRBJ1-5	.	TGTGCCAGCAGCTTAGAGGGCAACAATCAGCCCCAGCATTTT	CASSLEGNNQPQHF
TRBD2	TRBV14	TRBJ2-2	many	TGTGCCAGCAGGGCTAGCGGACCGTATTCGAACACCGGGGAGCTGTTTTTT	CASRASGPYSNTGELFF
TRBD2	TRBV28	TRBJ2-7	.	TGTGCCAGCAGTCAGCTAGCGGGACTCTACGAGCAGTACTTC	CASSQLAGLYEQYF
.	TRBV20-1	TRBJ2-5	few	TGCAGTGCTAGAGACCCAGTTAGGCGAGAGACCCAGTACTTC	CSARDPVRRETQYF
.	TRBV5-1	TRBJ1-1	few	TGCGCCAGCAGCCTACTTCCGGGACAAATGAACACTGAAGCTTTCTTT	CASSLLPGQMNTEAFF
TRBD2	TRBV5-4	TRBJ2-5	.	TGTGCCAGCAGCTTGGATCAGGTTGTGGGACTAGGGAAAGAGACCCAGTACTTC	CASSLDQVVGLGKETQYF
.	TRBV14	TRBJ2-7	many	TGTGCCAGCAGCTTAGACCGGTTAGGGGCCTACGAGCAGTACTTC	CASSLDRLGAYEQYF
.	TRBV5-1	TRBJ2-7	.	TGCGCCAGCAGCTTGGCTCCCCGACTCTACGAGCAGTACTTC	CASSLAPRLYEQYF
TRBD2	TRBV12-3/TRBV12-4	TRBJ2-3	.	TGTGCCAGCAGTCTAAACAGCGGGAGCCCCACAGATACGCAGTATTTT	CASSLNSGSPTDTQYF
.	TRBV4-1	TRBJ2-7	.	TGCGCCAGCAACCTTAATATGGGGATCTACGAGCAGTACTTC	CASNLNMGIYEQYF
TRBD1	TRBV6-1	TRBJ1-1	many	TGTGCCAGCAGCCGAACAGGGGCCGGGGAAGCTTTCTTT	CASSRTGAGEAFF
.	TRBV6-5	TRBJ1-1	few	TGTGCCAGCAGTTTTGCCGAGGGCACTGAAGCTTTCTTT	CASSFAEGTEAFF
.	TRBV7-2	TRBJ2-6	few	TGTGCCAGCAGCTTAGGGGGACATCGGGGGGCCAACGTCCTGACTTTC	CASSLGGHRGANVLTF
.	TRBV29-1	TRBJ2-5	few	TGCAGCGTTTCTTGGGCCTTGGGGGAGACCCAGTACTTC	CSVSWALGETQYF
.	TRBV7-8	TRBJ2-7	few	TGTGCCAGCAGCTTAGATGCAGGCGACGAGCAGTACTTC	CASSLDAGDEQYF
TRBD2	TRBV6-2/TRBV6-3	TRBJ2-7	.	TGTGCCAGCAGTTACTCGTACGCGGGAGAGGAGCAGTACTTC	CASSYSYAGEEQYF
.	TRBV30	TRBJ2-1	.	TGTGCCTGGAAACAAGGTTGGGGTTACAATGAGCAGTTCTTC	CAWKQGWGYNEQFF
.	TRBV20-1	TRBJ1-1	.	TGTTCGAAGTTGGTGAACACTGAAGCTTTCTTT	CSKLVNTEAFF
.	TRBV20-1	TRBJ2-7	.	TGCAGTGCTAGAGATACGGCTAACTACGAGCAGTCCTTC	CSARDTANYEQSF
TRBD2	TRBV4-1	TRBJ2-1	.	TGCGCCAGCAGCCAAGATCACCAGGGACTAGCGGACTACAATGAGCAGTTCTTC	CASSQDHQGLADYNEQFF
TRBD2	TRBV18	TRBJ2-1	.	TGTGCCAGCTCACACGGGGCCGGGACTAGCTTCAATGAGCAGTTCTTC	CASSHGAGTSFNEQFF
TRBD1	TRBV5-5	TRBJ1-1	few	TGTGCCAGCAGCCCTCAGGGGGCCCGGAACACTGAAGCTTTCTTT	CASSPQGARNTEAFF
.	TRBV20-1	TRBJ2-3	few	TGCAGTGCTAGGGGGAGGTTGGATACGCAGTATTTT	CSARGRLDTQYF
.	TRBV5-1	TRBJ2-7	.	TGCGCCAGCAGCCCTACCGGGACGGGGTTTGGTGAGCAGTACTTC	CASSPTGTGFGEQYF
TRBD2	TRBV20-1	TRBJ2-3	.	TGCAGTGCTAAAGGGGCTAGCGGGAGGCCCACAGATACGCAGTATTTT	CSAKGASGRPTDTQYF
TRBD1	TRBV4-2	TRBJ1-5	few	TGTGCCAGCAGCCAAGATCCCCAGGGGGCATTGGGCAATCAGCCCCAGCATTTT	CASSQDPQGALGNQPQHF
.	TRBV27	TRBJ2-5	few	TGTGCCAGCACCACCGAGGGAGAGACCCAGTACTTC	CASTTEGETQYF
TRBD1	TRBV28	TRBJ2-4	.	TGTGCCAGCAGCCGACCCGAGACAGGGACCAAAAACATTCAGTACTTC	CASSRPETGTKNIQYF
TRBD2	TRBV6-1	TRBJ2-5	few	TGTGCCAGCACCGGACTAGCGGGAGGGCCATGGGAGACCCAGTACTTC	CASTGLAGGPWETQYF
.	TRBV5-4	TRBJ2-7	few	TGTGCCAGCTCACGGGGGATCTCCTACGAGCAGTACTTC	CASSRGISYEQYF
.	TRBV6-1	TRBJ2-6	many	TGTGCCAGCAGTCCAACAGGGAGTGGGGCCAACGTCCTGACTTTC	CASSPTGSGANVLTF
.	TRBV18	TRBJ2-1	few	TGTGCCAGCTCACCAGATAGGAATGAGCAGTTCTTC	CASSPDRNEQFF
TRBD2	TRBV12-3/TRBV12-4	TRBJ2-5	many	TGTGCCAGCAGTTTCGAGAGTCGACTAGCGGGAGGGGAGACCCAGTACTTC	CASSFESRLAGGETQYF
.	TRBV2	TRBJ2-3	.	TGTGCCAGCAATCTCCTTGGAGCGGATACGCAGTATTTT	CASNLLGADTQYF
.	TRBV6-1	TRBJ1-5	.	TGTGCCAGCAGTGCACAGGGTAGGGATCAGCCCCAGCATTTT	CASSAQGRDQPQHF
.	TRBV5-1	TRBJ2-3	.	TGCGCCAGCAGCCCCCCCGAAAGCACAGATACGCAGTATTTT	CASSPPESTDTQYF